This T cell receptor beta chain derives from a study of blood T cells in healthy people across ages. Study observations and caveats: Compared with aged donors, long-lived donors showed fewer expanded clones, suggesting selection. CMV status of donors was not determined, possibly confounding expanded clonotype changes.

The CDR3 has 15 amino acids. Germline assignment: CDR1 ENHRY and CDR2 SYGVKD. Trimming cost V 4 bases and J 4 bases, with 14 bases left between them. The authors ran a second PCR of about 7 to 12 cycles using a sample-barcoded 5' primer and a J-beta primer mix. Each of the samples gave a minimum of 2.5 million paired-end reads that contained CDR3. TCRdb independently ran MiXCR on the 5' RACE reads; one entry per CDR3 protein. The sample yields about 1.4 million distinct CDR3 sequences, approximately 59% seen once. With respect to this clonotype: The antigen remains undetermined.

The source is a man aged 18-30 years in good health. This sequence joins TRBV10-3 and TRBJ2-1; D may be TRBD1 (5 bases). The sample taken for sequencing was blood. CDR3 DNA sequence: TGTGCCATCAGTGCGACAGAGAGAGTTTACAATGAGCAGTTCTTC. Translation gives CAISATERVYNEQFF.